The 19 T cell receptor beta chains given below trace back to one sample, sequenced in a study of cytomegalovirus exposure and HLA in healthy donors. It was with 60 Vbeta and 13 Jbeta primers that the PCR ran. The table came from immunoSEQ multiplex PCR; TCRdb's copy has only in-frame clones and leaves some out. The sample holds 90,000 to 130,000 clones, over 60% seen once. Specimen: PBMCs. The receptor source for this set is a man aged 25 to 40 in good health and CMV-seropositive.

The chain is built from TRBV9 and TRBJ1-1, with 7 positions matching TRBD1. J lost 3 bases, V lost 4 bases, and 12 bases had no gene match. CDR1 and CDR2 from the germline V gene are SGDLS and YYNGEE. The CDR3 contains 16 residues. In nucleotides, the CDR3 is TGTGCCAGCAGCCCTAGAAGAGGGGGCCGGGACACTGAAGCTTTCTTT. Its translation is CASSPRRGGRDTEAFF.

The rearrangement links TRBV5-1 to TRBJ1-3; TRBD1 aligns across 10 bases. CDR1 and CDR2 from the germline V gene are SGHRS and YFSETQ. J gave up 1 base and V 7 bases, and 17 bases lay outside the gene matches. The CDR3 consists of 19 residues. This CDR3 reads CASRAGRLTGGLSGNTIYF. For the CDR3, the DNA is TGCGCCAGCCGAGCGGGCCGCTTGACAGGGGGCCTTTCTGGAAACACCATATATTTT.

J is TRBJ1-5 and V is TRBV5-6, with D possibly matching TRBD1 (5 bases). V was trimmed by 1 base and J by 6 bases, leaving 11 bases between them. From germline, CDR1 is SGHDT and CDR2 YYEEEE. The CDR3 runs 14 residues. The CDR3: CASSLSGGGQPQHF. The DNA of the CDR3 is TGTGCCAGCAGCTTGAGCGGGGGAGGTCAGCCCCAGCATTTT.

The J gene is TRBJ2-7, the V gene TRBV30, with D uncertain. Germline CDR1 is GTSNPN and CDR2 is SVGIG (reference sequence). V lost 5 bases and J lost 0, with 8 bases in between. The CDR3 has 12 amino acids. The CDR3 loop reads CAWALSSYEQYF. The CDR3, as DNA: TGTGCCTGGGCTCTGAGCTCCTACGAGCAGTACTTC.

This chain links TRBV5-5 with TRBJ2-5; 9 bases match TRBD1. The ends lost 2 bases at V and 4 bases at J; junction bases unmatched: 6. Germline loops: CDR1 SGHKS, CDR2 YYEKEE (reference sequence). The CDR3 spans 15 residues. The CDR3 here is CASSLVLDRGETQYF. The CDR3 DNA reads as TGTGCCAGCAGCTTAGTTTTGGACAGGGGAGAGACCCAGTACTTC.

V is TRBV5-1 and J is TRBJ1-1; D unclear. Per germline, CDR1 SGHRS and CDR2 YFSETQ. This CDR3 has 13 amino acids. V gave up 4 bases and J gave up 8 bases, with 15 bases separating them. CDR3 sequence (DNA): TGCGCCAGCAGCCCCGGGAATGGTGGAGAAGCTTTCTTT. It is translated as CASSPGNGGEAFF. Using reference TRBV5-1 and TRBJ1-1 for the parts outside the CDR3, the full variable domain is KAGVTQTPRYLIKTRGQQVTLSCSPISGHRSVSWYQQTPGQGLQFLFEYFSETQRNKGNFPGRFSGRQFSNSRSEMNVSTLELGDSALYLCASSPGNGGEAFFGQGTRLTVV.

In its sample, this clone was seen many times. The genes are TRBV5-6 and TRBJ1-4; D call uncertain. V lost 2 bases and J 8 bases, leaving 7 bases between the germline ends. The CDR3 length is 12 residues. Germline V gives CDR1 SGHDT, CDR2 YYEEEE. The CDR3 DNA sequence: TGTGCCAGCAGCTTCTTCCGGGAAAAACTGTTTTTT. Its protein is CASSFFREKLFF.

In its sample, this clone was seen once. The chain couples TRBV29-1 to TRBJ2-1, with 10 nucleotides matching TRBD2. The CDR3 sequence is 15 residues long. Germline trimming cut 6 bases from V and 5 bases from J; bases unmatched to any gene: 10. Looked up from germline, CDR1 is SQVTM and CDR2 is ANQGSEA. The CDR3 bases are TGCAGCGTCAGGACTAGCGGAGCCTATAACAATGAGCAGTTCTTC. This codes for CSVRTSGAYNNEQFF.

The chain links TRBV7-2 to TRBJ2-5; tentative D call: TRBD1 (5 bases). V was pared by 1 base and J by 2 bases, with 11 bases between. Per the germline V gene, CDR1 is SGHTA and CDR2 is FQGNSA. The CDR3 is 15 residues long. The CDR3 DNA is TGTGCCAGCAGCTTAGTAATTGACAGTCAAGAGACCCAGTACTTC. It yields the protein CASSLVIDSQETQYF. The full variable domain, its missing parts supplied by reference TRBV7-2 and TRBJ2-5, is GAGVSQSPSNKVTEKGKDVELRCDPISGHTALYWYRQSLGQGLEFLIYFQGNSAPDKSGLPSDRFSAERTGGSVSTLTIQRTQQEDSAVYLCASSLVIDSQETQYFGPGTRLLVL.

This clone was detected many times. The chain recombines TRBV7-2 with TRBJ2-7; 7 nucleotides match TRBD2. The CDR3 runs 15 residues. The V and J ends lost 5 bases and 2 bases, in that order; junction bases with no gene match: 9. CDR1 is SGHTA and CDR2 is FQGNSA in the germline V gene. CDR3 in DNA: TGTGCCAGCAGCGCCATGGGAGGGGCTACCTACGAGCAGTACTTC. It is translated as CASSAMGGATYEQYF.

The CDR3 sequence is CASSLGESYEQYF. The CDR3 DNA follows: TGTGCCAGCAGCTTGGGGGAGAGTTACGAGCAGTACTTC. The J gene is TRBJ2-7, the V gene TRBV5-5; a weak D match, TRBD2 (5 bases). V was pared by 0 bases and J by 4 bases, with 8 bases between. The CDR3 extends over 13 amino acids. CDR1 and CDR2 from the germline V gene are SGHKS and YYEKEE (reference sequence).

V and J are TRBV11-2 and TRBJ2-7; D may be TRBD2 (7 bases). Germline CDR1 is SGHAT and CDR2 is FQNNGV. The V end lost 0 bases, the J end lost 3 bases, and 12 bases lay between the germline ends. The CDR3 spans 15 residues. CDR3 residues: CASSLDGGPHYEQYF. The CDR3 nucleotides are TGTGCCAGCAGCTTAGACGGGGGGCCCCACTACGAGCAGTACTTC. Full variable domain (outside the CDR3, taken from reference TRBV11-2 and TRBJ2-7): EAGVAQSPRYKIIEKRQSVAFWCNPISGHATLYWYQQILGQGPKLLIQFQNNGVVDDSQLPKDRFSAERLKGVDSTLKIQPAKLEDSAVYLCASSLDGGPHYEQYFGPGTRLTVT.

The chain is built from TRBV2 and TRBJ1-2, with D perhaps TRBD1 (5 bases). Germline V gene lookup returns CDR1 SNHLY and CDR2 FYNNEI. V gave up 11 bases and J gave up 3 bases, with 19 bases separating them. The CDR3 runs to 14 residues. This CDR3 is CASGQAGWDYGYTF. The CDR3 nucleotides are TGTGCCTCAGGGCAGGCAGGGTGGGACTATGGCTACACCTTC.

This chain connects TRBV7-9 to TRBJ2-2; a possible D gene is TRBD1 (5 bases). The CDR3 runs to 17 residues. Between the trimmed V and J ends, which lost 5 bases and 4 bases, there was a span of 20 bases. Germline values: CDR1 SEHNR, CDR2 FQNEAQ (reference sequence). The CDR3, as DNA: TGTGCCAGCAGCCCCCCGGCAGGGTTCGGCGGCACCGGGGAGCTGTTTTTT. As protein: CASSPPAGFGGTGELFF.

The CDR3 spells CAWSGQDTQYF. CDR3 in DNA: TGTGCCTGGAGTGGGCAAGATACGCAGTATTTT. The chain is built from TRBV30 and TRBJ2-3, with D unresolved. Deletions cut 1 base from V and 5 bases from J, with 4 bases between. Per germline, CDR1 GTSNPN and CDR2 SVGIG (reference sequence). CDR3 length: 11 residues.

The DNA of the CDR3 is TGTGCCAGTAGCGGGACAGCAACTAATGAAAAACTGTTTTTT. Translated, it gives CASSGTATNEKLFF. This chain links TRBV19 with TRBJ1-4, with 7 bases fitting TRBD1. The V gene's germline CDR1 is LNHDA and CDR2 SQIVND (reference sequence). V dropped 6 bases and J dropped 0; count of bases not matched to a gene: 1. This CDR3 is 14 amino acids long.

The chain recombines TRBV10-1 with TRBJ1-1; D is undetermined. The CDR3 sequence is 15 residues long. Germline V gives CDR1 WNHNN, CDR2 SYGVQD (reference sequence). V gave up 2 bases and J gave up 5 bases, with 15 bases separating them. The CDR3 reads CASSENIGGGTEAFF. The DNA for the CDR3 is TGCGCCAGCAGTGAGAATATCGGCGGAGGGACTGAAGCTTTCTTT.

The gene calls are TRBV2 and TRBJ2-5, with D possibly TRBD1 on 6 matching bases. This CDR3 is built from 17 residues. The V end was cut by 9 bases, the J end by 5 bases, with 28 bases between. Germline lookup yields CDR1 SNHLY and CDR2 FYNNEI. The CDR3 bases are TGTGCCAGTAGACCGGACAGCAGGGTACGGGTTTCGGAGACCCAGTACTTC. This translates into CASRPDSRVRVSETQYF.

The chain recombines TRBV10-3 with TRBJ2-5; 13 bases fit TRBD2. The ends lost 3 bases at V and 1 base at J; junction bases unmatched: 11. This CDR3 is built from 19 residues. CDR1 is ENHRY, CDR2 SYGVKD, per germline. The CDR3 sequence: CAISENLWTSGGSQETQYF. CDR3 in DNA: TGTGCCATCAGTGAAAACCTGTGGACTAGCGGGGGCTCCCAAGAGACCCAGTACTTC.